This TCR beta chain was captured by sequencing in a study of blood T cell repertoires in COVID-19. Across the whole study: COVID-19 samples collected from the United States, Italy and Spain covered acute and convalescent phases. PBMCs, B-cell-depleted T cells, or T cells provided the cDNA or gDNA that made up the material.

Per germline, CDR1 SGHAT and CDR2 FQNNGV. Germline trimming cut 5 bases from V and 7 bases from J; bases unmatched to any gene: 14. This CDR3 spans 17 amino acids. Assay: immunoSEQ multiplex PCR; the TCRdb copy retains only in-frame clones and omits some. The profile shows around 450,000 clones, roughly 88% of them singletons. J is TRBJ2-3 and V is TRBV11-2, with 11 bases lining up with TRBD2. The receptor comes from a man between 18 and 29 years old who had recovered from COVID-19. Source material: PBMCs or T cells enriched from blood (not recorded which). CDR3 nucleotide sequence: TGTGCCAGCAGCGTCTCCAGACCGGGACTAGCGGCCCATACGCAGTATTTT. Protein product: CASSVSRPGLAAHTQYF. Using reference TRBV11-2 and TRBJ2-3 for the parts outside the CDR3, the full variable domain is EAGVAQSPRYKIIEKRQSVAFWCNPISGHATLYWYQQILGQGPKLLIQFQNNGVVDDSQLPKDRFSAERLKGVDSTLKIQPAKLEDSAVYLCASSVSRPGLAAHTQYFGPGTRLTVL.